The 8 T cell receptor beta chains in this list originate from one sample, sequenced in a study of cytomegalovirus exposure and HLA in healthy donors (dated by TCRdb to 2016 to 2017). Libraries were prepared through the immunoSEQ multiplex PCR assay. For the multiplex PCR, a mixture combining 60 forward primers for TCR Vbeta segments and 13 reverse primers for TCR Jbeta segments was used. The immuneACCESS repertoire file appears here via TCRdb, limited to in-frame rearrangements. These files lack a portion of the clones; in checked studies, under half of the deficit traces to unresolved V genes, and the cause of the others is not known. The sample table holds roughly 61,000 clones, of which 89% were seen once. The top ten hold roughly 1.6% of the sample. The sample was PBMCs. All receptors derive from a man younger than 45 in good health and CMV-seropositive.

The V and J genes are TRBV5-8 and TRBJ2-3, with 8 bases that match TRBD2. CDR3 length equals 13 residues. The trim removed 7 bases at V and 1 base at J, leaving 2 bases unmatched. Germline V gene data show CDR1 as SGHTS and CDR2 as YDEGEE. CDR3 residues: CASLAGRTDTQYF. The CDR3 DNA sequence: TGTGCCAGCCTAGCGGGTCGCACAGATACGCAGTATTTT.

The chain uses TRBV28 and TRBJ2-1; 10 bases fit TRBD2. The length of the CDR3 is 15 residues. With 5 bases clipped from V and 7 bases from J, the junction kept 8 bases outside the gene matches. Germline values: CDR1 MDHEN, CDR2 SYDVKM. The CDR3 DNA is TGTGCCAGCAGTCCTGCTAGCGGGAGTTGGAATGAGCAGTTCTTC. Amino acids: CASSPASGSWNEQFF.

This rearrangement joins TRBV28 to TRBJ1-2; TRBD1 might be the D (6 bases). CDR1 is MDHEN, CDR2 SYDVKM, per germline. The germline V and J ends were trimmed by 3 bases and 4 bases, with 15 bases remaining between them. The CDR3 is 15 residues long. The CDR3 DNA reads as TGTGCCAGCAGTTTTGGCGGGGGCGCCGGCTATGGCTACACCTTC. This encodes CASSFGGGAGYGYTF.

The J gene is TRBJ1-1, the V gene TRBV5-5; 7 bases agree with TRBD1. CDR3 length equals 15 residues. Trimming cost V 4 bases and J 0 bases; bases outside gene matches: 6. Germline lookup yields CDR1 SGHKS and CDR2 YYEKEE (reference sequence). The CDR3 nucleotides read TGTGCCAGCAGCGCACCGGGACAGTTGAACACTGAAGCTTTCTTT. It yields the protein CASSAPGQLNTEAFF.

This rearrangement joins TRBV27 to TRBJ2-3; D not certain. Trimming took off 0 bases at V and 3 bases at J, with 7 bases between the two ends. The germline V gene encodes CDR1 MNHEY and CDR2 SMNVEV (reference sequence). The CDR3 totals 14 residues. The CDR3 loop reads CASSLSRQTDTQYF. The CDR3 coding sequence is TGTGCCAGCAGTTTATCGCGGCAGACAGATACGCAGTATTTT.

V is TRBV9 and J is TRBJ2-1; the match to TRBD2 covers 10 bases. The CDR3 covers 16 residues. V shed 7 bases, J shed 1 base, and the junction held 8 bases outside the gene matches. Germline CDR1 SGDLS, CDR2 YYNGEE. The CDR3 protein is CASGELAGASYNEQFF. CDR3 nucleotides: TGTGCCAGCGGCGAGCTAGCGGGAGCTTCCTACAATGAGCAGTTCTTC.

This clone appeared a few times. The chain carries TRBV19 and TRBJ1-1; 7 bases agree with TRBD1. The J segment lost 1 base and the V segment lost 4 bases, leaving 6 bases of the junction unmatched. Germline V lookup: CDR1 LNHDA, CDR2 SQIVND (reference sequence). This CDR3 is 15 amino acids long. The CDR3 DNA sequence: TGTGCCAGTAGTACCCGGACAGGACCGAACACTGAAGCTTTCTTT. Amino acid sequence: CASSTRTGPNTEAFF.

Here the CDR3 DNA reads TGTGCCAGCAGCGTAGGATACAGGGGAAATACCGGGGAGCTGTTTTTT. It yields the protein CASSVGYRGNTGELFF. This sequence joins TRBV7-9 and TRBJ2-2, with 7 bases aligning to TRBD1. Germline CDR1 is SEHNR and CDR2 is FQNEAQ (reference sequence). Trimming removed 5 bases from V and 5 bases from J; junction bases left unmatched: 11. This CDR3 region has 16 residues. The full variable domain, with the rest looked up from reference TRBV7-9 and TRBJ2-2, is DTGVSQNPRHKITKRGQNVTFRCDPISEHNRLYWYRQTLGQGPEFLTYFQNEAQLEKSRLLSDRFSAERPKGSFSTLEIQRTEQGDSAMYLCASSVGYRGNTGELFFGEGSRLTVL.